This T cell receptor beta chain was captured by sequencing in a study of CD8 T cells in Susac syndrome. Points from the study as a whole: Acknowledgment was made by the study that its TCR sequencing and HLA analysis involved a relatively small number of individuals.

The multiple sclerosis control group was made up of treatment-naive patients with stable or active relapsing-remitting disease. Notes on this clonotype: Antigen: not known.

A quantity of roughly 0.5 to 1 ug RNA underwent reverse transcription using random hexamers. It was immunoSEQ multiplex PCR that amplified TCR beta CDR3 across 54 Vbeta and 13 Jbeta. TCRdb analysed the immunoSEQ multiplex PCR reads with MiXCR anew, one entry per CDR3 protein. This sample has about 150,000 distinct CDR3 sequences, with about 94% found just once. The clonotype comes from a human donor with multiple sclerosis. Sequenced: CD8+ T cells from PBMCs.

CDR3 protein: CASSFGRGVDEQYF. DNA of the CDR3: TGTGCCAGCAGCTTCGGCAGGGGCGTCGACGAGCAGTACTTC. V and J are TRBV7-3 and TRBJ2-7; TRBD1 is a possible D gene (6 bases). The length of the CDR3 is 14 residues. CDR1 and CDR2 from the germline V gene are SGHTA and FQGTGA. Trimming left V 3 bases short and J 5 bases short, with 14 bases between.